Reported below is one TCR beta chain. Its specificity is not known. The sample belongs to a study of CD8+CD57+ T cells in acquired aplastic anemia. V lost 6 bases, J lost 9 bases, and 14 bases lay in between. This CDR3 has 13 amino acids. CDR1 and CDR2 (germline): SGHTA, FQGNSA. Patients chosen for sequencing had CD8+CD57+ cells that had expanded, as shown by flow cytometry. Severe acquired aplastic anemia was present in all patients. General study results and limits: Between patients and controls, CD8+ Simpson's diversity did not vary significantly.

TCR beta VDJ and CDR3 profiling used genomic DNA as template. TCRdb independently ran MiXCR on the reads; one entry per CDR3 protein. The sample carries around 220,000 distinct CDR3 sequences, under 55% recorded once. The sequenced sample was sorted CD4+, CD8+, or CD8+CD57+ T cells (not recorded which) from PBMCs. This TCR derives from a human donor with aplastic anemia. J is TRBJ2-2 and V is TRBV7-2; D is ambiguous. CDR3 DNA sequence: TGTGCCAGCAGTGAACGGTTACGACGGGAGCTGTTTTTT. Protein product: CASSERLRRELFF.